One and the same sample provided the 2 T cell receptor beta chains below, sequenced in a study of blood T cell repertoires in COVID-19. Generated by immunoSEQ multiplex PCR, the TCRdb table keeps only in-frame clones and is missing some. The data show fewer than 65,000 clones, 80% to 90% seen once. Sequencing was performed on peripheral blood. These TCRs come from a woman aged 60-75 years with COVID-19, enrolled during active disease.

This clone was recorded a few times. The V and J genes are TRBV24-1 and TRBJ2-3; 10 nucleotides align to TRBD1. CDR1 KGHDR and CDR2 SFDVKD come from the germline V gene. V trimming: 1 base; J trimming: 1 base; junction bases outside the gene matches: 1. The CDR3 loop spans 16 amino acids. CDR3 residues: CATSDLGTGGTDTQYF. For the CDR3, the DNA is TGTGCCACCAGTGATTTAGGGACAGGGGGCACAGATACGCAGTATTTT.

The sample holds one count of this clone. The V gene is TRBV6-1, the J gene TRBJ2-2; tentatively, D is TRBD2 (6 bases). This CDR3 comprises 17 residues. Trimming left V 2 bases short and J 2 bases short, with 15 bases between. The germline gives CDR1 MNHNS, CDR2 SASEGT. CDR3 residues: CASSERRRGRNTGELFF. As DNA, the CDR3 is TGTGCCAGCAGTGAAAGGCGGAGGGGTCGAAACACCGGGGAGCTGTTTTTT.